The clone carrying this T cell receptor beta chain has a handful of counts. Authors' methods: Reference gene primer amplification gave estimated nucleated cell counts. The assay was immunoSEQ multiplex PCR, and TCRdb's table has in-frame clones only and misses some. V and J calls and clone size follow that table, whereas D and trimming were derived from the DNA. The top ten clones hold 4.5% to 6.5% of a sample with around 200,000 clones, roughly 88% of them seen once. Participants were aged about 18 to 100 years, lived in 20 to 25 US areas, and enrolled virtually. Categorization into cohorts depended on clinical history that participants reported. This specimen belongs to a study of blood T cell repertoires in COVID-19. Study summary: COVID-19 samples from acute and convalescent phases originated in the United States, Italy and Spain.

This TCR was sampled from a man aged 35 to 55 with acute COVID-19. The sample comprised PBMCs or T cells enriched from blood (not recorded which).

The CDR3 protein is CAVTDRGDTGELFF. The CDR3 region has the DNA TGTGCCGTTACGGACAGGGGTGACACCGGGGAGCTGTTTTTT. This sequence joins TRBV10-3 and TRBJ2-2; the match to TRBD1 covers 9 bases. CDR1 and CDR2 (germline): ENHRY, SYGVKD. V shed 11 bases, J shed 3 bases, and the junction held 7 bases outside the gene matches. This CDR3 contains 14 residues.